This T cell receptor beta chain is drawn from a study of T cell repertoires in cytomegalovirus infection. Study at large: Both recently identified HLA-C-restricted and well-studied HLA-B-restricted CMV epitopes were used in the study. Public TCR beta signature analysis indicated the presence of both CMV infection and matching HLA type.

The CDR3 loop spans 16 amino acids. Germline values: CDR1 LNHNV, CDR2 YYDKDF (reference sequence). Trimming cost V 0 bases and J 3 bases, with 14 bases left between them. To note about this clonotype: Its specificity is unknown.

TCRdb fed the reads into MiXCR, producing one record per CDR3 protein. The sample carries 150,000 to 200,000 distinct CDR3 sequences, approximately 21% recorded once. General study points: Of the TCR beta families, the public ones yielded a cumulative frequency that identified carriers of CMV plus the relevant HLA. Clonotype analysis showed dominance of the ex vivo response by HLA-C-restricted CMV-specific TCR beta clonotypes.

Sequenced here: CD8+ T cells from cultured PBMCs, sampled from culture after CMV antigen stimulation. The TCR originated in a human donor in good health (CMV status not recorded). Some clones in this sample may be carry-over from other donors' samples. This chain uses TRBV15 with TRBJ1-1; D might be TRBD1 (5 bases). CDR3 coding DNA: TGTGCCACCAGCAGAGATAGGGACGGGATAGACACTGAAGCTTTCTTT. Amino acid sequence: CATSRDRDGIDTEAFF.